The 18 T cell receptor beta chains listed next were all sequenced from one sample in a study of cytomegalovirus exposure and HLA in healthy donors. Vbeta (60) and Jbeta (13) primers were used in the PCR. Clones were read by immunoSEQ multiplex PCR, and TCRdb kept only the in-frame ones, dropping some. The data contain 150,000 to 200,000 clones, under 80% of them singletons. The sample taken for sequencing was PBMCs. These receptors came from a female donor in good health and CMV-seronegative.

The chain combines TRBV5-1 with TRBJ2-7; 7 bases align to TRBD1. Per the germline V gene, CDR1 is SGHRS and CDR2 is YFSETQ. CDR3 size: 15 residues. Trimming at V came to 0 bases and at J to 3 bases, leaving 6 bases not matched to a gene. The CDR3 loop is CASSLVTGVGYEQYF. CDR3 bases: TGCGCCAGCAGCTTGGTCACAGGGGTGGGCTACGAGCAGTACTTC.

This clone came up once. The rearrangement uses TRBV6-5 and TRBJ1-1; D not resolved. The CDR3 totals 13 residues. Per the germline V gene, CDR1 is MNHEY and CDR2 is SVGAGI. Trimming pared 5 bases from V and 5 bases from J, leaving 12 bases between. CDR3 sequence: CASSPGRYTEAFF. The CDR3 nucleotides read TGTGCCAGCAGTCCCGGGAGGTATACTGAAGCTTTCTTT.

J is TRBJ1-4 and V is TRBV30; 12 nucleotides match TRBD1. Germline-derived CDR1 and CDR2 are GTSNPN and SVGIG (reference sequence). The CDR3 has 13 residues. With 4 bases clipped from V and 10 bases from J, the junction kept 4 bases outside the gene matches. The CDR3 loop reads CAWTGDRGLKLFF. The DNA of the CDR3 is TGTGCCTGGACAGGGGACAGGGGGCTAAAACTGTTTTTT.

This clone has more than one count but fewer than ten. This chain connects TRBV9 to TRBJ2-2, with D unclear. The V end lost 0 bases, the J end lost 6 bases, and 9 bases lay between the germline ends. The CDR3 spans 14 residues. Germline assignment: CDR1 SGDLS and CDR2 YYNGEE. CDR3 residues: CASSVGVVPGELFF. CDR3 sequence (DNA): TGTGCCAGCAGCGTAGGAGTAGTTCCCGGGGAGCTGTTTTTT.

This clone was seen only once. CDR3 sequence (DNA): TGTGCCAGCAGTATACCGGGACAGGAGGCGAATGAGCAGTTCTTC. Translation gives CASSIPGQEANEQFF. The chain links TRBV28 to TRBJ2-1, with 8 bases aligning to TRBD1. Germline CDR1 MDHEN, CDR2 SYDVKM. Trimming at V came to 5 bases and at J to 7 bases, leaving 10 bases not matched to a gene. This CDR3 is built from 15 residues. Full variable domain (missing parts from reference TRBV28 and TRBJ2-1): DVKVTQSSRYLVKRTGEKVFLECVQDMDHENMFWYRQDPGLGLRLIYFSYDVKMKEKGDIPEGYSVSREKKERFSLILESASTNQTSMYLCASSIPGQEANEQFFGPGTRLTVL.

This chain uses TRBV6-5 with TRBJ2-7; TRBD1 is a possible D gene (5 bases). There are 16 residues in the CDR3. Germline V gene sequence: CDR1 MNHEY, CDR2 SVGAGI. The V and J ends lost 0 bases and 2 bases respectively, with 14 bases between them. CDR3 residues: CASSYSGQLGPYEQYF. The CDR3 DNA is TGTGCCAGCAGTTACTCGGGGCAGCTTGGACCCTACGAGCAGTACTTC.

There are a few counts of this clone. The CDR3 sequence is CASSAGSGGLKETQYF. For the CDR3, the DNA is TGTGCCAGCAGTGCCGGCAGCGGGGGTCTGAAAGAGACCCAGTACTTC. The rearrangement joins TRBV2 to TRBJ2-5; 8 bases agree with TRBD2. CDR3 length: 16 residues. In germline, CDR1 is SNHLY, CDR2 FYNNEI. The trim removed 4 bases at V and 3 bases at J, leaving 10 bases unmatched.

The V call is TRBV5-1, the J call TRBJ2-3; 7 bases are shared with TRBD2. V was clipped by 4 bases and J by 4 bases; unmatched bases: 3. The CDR3 totals 13 residues. The germline V gene has CDR1 SGHRS and CDR2 YFSETQ. The CDR3: CASSRTRADTQYF. Here the CDR3 DNA reads TGCGCCAGCAGCAGGACTAGGGCAGATACGCAGTATTTT. The full variable domain, completed using reference TRBV5-1 and TRBJ2-3, is KAGVTQTPRYLIKTRGQQVTLSCSPISGHRSVSWYQQTPGQGLQFLFEYFSETQRNKGNFPGRFSGRQFSNSRSEMNVSTLELGDSALYLCASSRTRADTQYFGPGTRLTVL.

The gene calls are TRBV5-8 and TRBJ1-5, with D unclear. Germline CDR1 and CDR2: SGHTS and YDEGEE. This CDR3 has 12 amino acids. Trimming stripped 2 bases from V and 7 bases from J, with 7 bases between. The CDR3 spells CASSFLEQPQHF. CDR3 in DNA: TGTGCCAGCAGCTTTCTAGAGCAGCCCCAGCATTTT.

This clone appeared a few times. J is TRBJ2-3 and V is TRBV29-1; perhaps TRBD2 as D (5 bases). The V and J ends lost 3 bases and 1 base respectively, with 11 bases between them. Germline V gene sequence: CDR1 SQVTM, CDR2 ANQGSEA. The CDR3 covers 14 residues. The CDR3 DNA reads TGCAGCGTTGATAGGGCCGGGGGCACAGATACGCAGTATTTT. It specifies CSVDRAGGTDTQYF.

The gene calls are TRBV28 and TRBJ1-3; D not certain. Looked up from germline, CDR1 is MDHEN and CDR2 is SYDVKM. The V end lost 7 bases, the J end lost 0 bases, and 13 bases lay between the germline ends. The CDR3 runs to 15 residues. This CDR3 is CASTLSTDSGNTIYF. CDR3 nucleotides: TGTGCCAGCACTCTTTCAACAGACTCTGGAAACACCATATATTTT.

The rearrangement joins TRBV29-1 to TRBJ2-5; a weak D match, TRBD2 (6 bases). The germline V gene has CDR1 SQVTM and CDR2 ANQGSEA. The CDR3 has 15 residues. Between the trimmed V and J ends, which lost 5 bases and 1 base, there was a span of 17 bases. CDR3 region: CSVSMMGTRQETQYF. CDR3 DNA: TGCAGCGTTAGCATGATGGGGACTCGCCAAGAGACCCAGTACTTC.

CDR3 sequence reads: CASSTGWQETQYF. CDR3 in DNA: TGTGCCAGCAGCACAGGGTGGCAAGAGACCCAGTACTTC. The gene calls are TRBV6-5 and TRBJ2-7, with a tentative D call TRBD1 (6 bases). The J call may be wrong; the DNA end is better matched by TRBJ2-5. This CDR3 is built from 13 residues. Per germline, CDR1 MNHEY and CDR2 SVGAGI.

This chain uses TRBV19 with TRBJ1-2; TRBD1 matches 9 bases. Germline V gives CDR1 LNHDA, CDR2 SQIVND (reference sequence). The CDR3 runs 18 residues. After removal of 4 bases from V and 4 bases from J, the junction contained 16 bases not matched to a gene. The CDR3 coding sequence is TGTGCCAGTAGTACCGGGGACAGGGAGATTCATCGGGGCTATGGCTACACCTTC. This encodes CASSTGDREIHRGYGYTF. The whole variable domain, filled in from reference TRBV19 and TRBJ1-2, reads DGGITQSPKYLFRKEGQNVTLSCEQNLNHDAMYWYRQDPGQGLRLIYYSQIVNDFQKGDIAEGYSVSREKKESFPLTVTSAQKNPTAFYLCASSTGDREIHRGYGYTFGSGTRLTVV.

This clone was seen only a few times. The same CDR3 arises from other DNA sequences in this sample as well. In DNA form, the CDR3 reads TGCGCCAGCAGCCAGGGACAGCGTTCTAATGAAAAACTGTTTTTT. Its translation is CASSQGQRSNEKLFF. V and J are TRBV4-3 and TRBJ1-4; 7 positions agree with TRBD1. This CDR3 region has 15 residues. J lost 3 bases, V lost 3 bases, and 4 bases had no gene match. Germline CDR1 reads LGHNA; CDR2 reads YSLEER.

The CDR3 loop reads CASSMGGQGSYEQYF. CDR3 bases: TGTGCCAGTAGTATGGGGGGACAGGGTAGCTACGAGCAGTACTTC. The V call is TRBV19, the J call TRBJ2-7; 9 bases match TRBD1. CDR1 and CDR2 from the germline V gene are LNHDA and SQIVND (reference sequence). V lost 3 bases and J lost 3; bases outside the gene matches: 6. The CDR3 sequence is 15 residues long.

This chain joins TRBV5-4 and TRBJ1-2; TRBD1 matches at 11 bases. The J segment lost 4 bases and the V segment lost 3 bases, leaving 5 bases of the junction unmatched. Germline V CDR1 and CDR2: SGHNT, YYREEE (reference sequence). The CDR3 is 15 amino acids. For the CDR3, the DNA is TGTGCCAGCAGCTCCTCGGGACAGGGGGTCTATGGCTACACCTTC. Amino acid sequence: CASSSSGQGVYGYTF.

The chain combines TRBV5-6 with TRBJ2-7; possibly TRBD1 for D (7 bases). Germline V gene data show CDR1 as SGHDT and CDR2 as YYEEEE. CDR3 length: 15 amino acids. The V gene lost 2 bases and the J gene lost 5 bases, with 17 bases spanning the gap. CDR3 sequence: CASSFVRGVFDEQYF. As DNA, the CDR3 is TGTGCCAGCAGCTTTGTCAGGGGGGTTTTCGACGAGCAGTACTTC. Together with reference TRBV5-6 and TRBJ2-7, the CDR3 gives the full variable domain: DAGVTQSPTHLIKTRGQQVTLRCSPKSGHDTVSWYQQALGQGPQFIFQYYEEEERQRGNFPDRFSGHQFPNYSSELNVNALLLGDSALYLCASSFVRGVFDEQYFGPGTRLTVT.